This T cell receptor (beta chain) was observed in a study of blood T cell repertoires in COVID-19. Study details: Spain, Italy and the United States supplied samples that represented acute and convalescent COVID-19. From T cells, B-cell-depleted T cells, or PBMCs came the material, which was cDNA or gDNA.

This clone occurred a few times. The same CDR3 is also encoded by other DNA sequences in this sample. Trimming removed 0 bases from V and 0 bases from J, with 5 bases in between. The CDR3 totals 14 residues. Germline CDR1 reads LNHNV; CDR2 reads YYDKDF (reference sequence). Original handling: Amplification of reference gene primers was used by the study to estimate nucleated cell counts. The repertoire was sequenced with immunoSEQ multiplex PCR; TCRdb's copy has only in-frame clones and lacks some. That table supplies the V and J calls and clone size; D and trimming were determined from the DNA. The sample yields over 70,000 clones, more than 75% seen once. One Seattle source followed patients from active infection through their disease course.

The rearrangement uses TRBV15 and TRBJ1-2; no clear D gene. The TCR originated in a man in his fifties or sixties with COVID-19, enrolled during active disease. The material sequenced was peripheral blood. The CDR3 DNA reads as TGTGCCACCAGCAGAGATCGGTCTAACTATGGCTACACCTTC. As protein: CATSRDRSNYGYTF.